The T cell receptor (beta chain) under discussion was sequenced for a study of T cells in Graves' hyperthyroidism and ophthalmopathy. Study conclusions and caveats: Blood also held most thyroid clonotypes expanded beyond 0.001. Ophthalmopathy stood apart from stable hyperthyroidism in a 13 V-J model.

Graves' hyperthyroidism was deemed stable absent ophthalmopathy progression within 18 months. The V gene's germline CDR1 is SNHLY and CDR2 FYNNEI. Trimming stripped 7 bases from V and 9 bases from J, with 25 bases between. CDR3 length equals 17 residues. This clonotype was found a few times. Its antigen is still unknown. It was RNA transcripts that yielded the amplified TCR beta CDR3 regions. The study used the HTBI primer set for a first-round RT-PCR of the TCR CDR3. Each CDR3 protein is one row after TCRdb ran MiXCR on the multiplex PCR reads. The sample yields about 200,000 distinct CDR3 sequences, around 18% seen once.

The sequencing input was blood. The V call is TRBV2, the J call TRBJ1-6; D remains unclear. This sequence was found in a man aged 40-49 years with Graves' hyperthyroidism. CDR3 loop: CASNPTALTAWASPLHF. The CDR3 DNA follows: TGTGCCAGCAACCCGACTGCCTTGACGGCCTGGGCTTCACCCCTCCACTTT. The full variable domain, with the rest looked up from reference TRBV2 and TRBJ1-6, is EPEVTQTPSHQVTQMGQEVILRCVPISNHLYFYWYRQILGQKVEFLVSFYNNEISEKSEIFDDQFSVERPDGSNFTLKIRSTKLEDSAMYFCASNPTALTAWASPLHFGNGTRLTVT.